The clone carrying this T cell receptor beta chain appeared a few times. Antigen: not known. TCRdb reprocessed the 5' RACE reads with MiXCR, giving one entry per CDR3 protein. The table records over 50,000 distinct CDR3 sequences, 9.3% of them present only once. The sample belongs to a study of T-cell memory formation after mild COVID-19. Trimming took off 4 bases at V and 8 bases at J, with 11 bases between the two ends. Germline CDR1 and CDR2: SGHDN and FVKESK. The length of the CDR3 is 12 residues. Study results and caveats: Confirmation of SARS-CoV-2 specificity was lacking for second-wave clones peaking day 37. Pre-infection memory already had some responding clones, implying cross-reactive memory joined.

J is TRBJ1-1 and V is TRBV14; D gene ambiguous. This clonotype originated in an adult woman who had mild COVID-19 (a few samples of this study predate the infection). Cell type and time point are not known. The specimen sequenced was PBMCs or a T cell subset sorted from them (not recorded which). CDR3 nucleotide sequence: TGTGCCAGCAGCCCCCCTATGGGGGAAGCTTTCTTT. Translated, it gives CASSPPMGEAFF.